This is a list of T cell receptor beta chains from one sample in a study of blood T cell repertoires in COVID-19. Sequenced by immunoSEQ multiplex PCR; TCRdb stores in-frame clones only, minus some. The repertoire holds roughly 170,000 clones, with 85% as singletons. Sequencing was performed on peripheral blood. These receptors were taken from a woman in her forties or fifties with COVID-19, enrolled during active disease. Both conserved end residues are trimmed from each CDR3. A D gene is named only where the DNA matches it firmly. Size tells how often a clone was seen (once, few, many) or the class of an expanded clone, and some rows leave it out.

D gene: NA
clone size: NA
V gene: TRBV4-2
J gene: TRBJ2-7
CDR3 protein: ASSQDLSPGSSYEQY

D gene: NA
clone size: NA
V gene: TRBV5-5
J gene: TRBJ1-5
CDR3 protein: ASSSSIEATPSAQH

D gene: NA
clone size: NA
V gene: TRBV30
J gene: TRBJ2-1
CDR3 protein: AGTLIGGALAEQF

D gene: TRBD1
clone size: NA
V gene: TRBV10-1
J gene: TRBJ2-1
CDR3 protein: ASSPGQGFYNEQF

D gene: TRBD2
clone size: NA
V gene: TRBV6-4
J gene: TRBJ2-3
CDR3 protein: ASRTSGGSTDTQY

D gene: TRBD2
clone size: few
V gene: TRBV7-9
J gene: TRBJ2-3
CDR3 protein: ASRRTSSTDTQY

D gene: NA
clone size: NA
V gene: TRBV3-1/TRBV3-2
J gene: TRBJ1-1
CDR3 protein: ASSQGANTEAF

D gene: TRBD1
clone size: NA
V gene: TRBV5-6
J gene: TRBJ2-3
CDR3 protein: ASSQGAFTIADTQY

D gene: TRBD2
clone size: few
V gene: TRBV4-2
J gene: TRBJ2-3
CDR3 protein: ASSQGTSGGAGEDTQY

D gene: TRBD1
clone size: NA
V gene: TRBV10-2
J gene: TRBJ1-3
CDR3 protein: ASKTGQGSGNTIY

D gene: NA
clone size: NA
V gene: TRBV5-6
J gene: TRBJ2-4
CDR3 protein: ASSLSPRGKNIQY

D gene: TRBD1
clone size: NA
V gene: TRBV28
J gene: TRBJ1-6
CDR3 protein: ASSYRQGSNSPLH

D gene: NA
clone size: NA
V gene: TRBV6-5
J gene: TRBJ2-7
CDR3 protein: ASSYSWRDGYEQY

D gene: NA
clone size: NA
V gene: TRBV11-3
J gene: TRBJ2-1
CDR3 protein: ASSLDQGAAYNEQF

D gene: TRBD1
clone size: NA
V gene: TRBV7-8
J gene: TRBJ1-1
CDR3 protein: ASSSRDRGSNTEAF

D gene: NA
clone size: NA
V gene: TRBV18
J gene: TRBJ2-7
CDR3 protein: ASSPAGTLSYEQY

D gene: TRBD1
clone size: NA
V gene: TRBV28
J gene: TRBJ2-1
CDR3 protein: ASRGHRTGGRIEQF

D gene: TRBD1
clone size: NA
V gene: TRBV16
J gene: TRBJ1-1
CDR3 protein: ASRILGQGTEAF

D gene: TRBD1
clone size: few
V gene: TRBV3-1/TRBV3-2
J gene: TRBJ1-1
CDR3 protein: ASSQETGGITEAF

D gene: NA
clone size: NA
V gene: TRBV24-1
J gene: TRBJ2-3
CDR3 protein: ATSDRREPTDTQY

D gene: TRBD1
clone size: NA
V gene: TRBV11-3
J gene: TRBJ1-3
CDR3 protein: ASSEWDRTSGNTIY